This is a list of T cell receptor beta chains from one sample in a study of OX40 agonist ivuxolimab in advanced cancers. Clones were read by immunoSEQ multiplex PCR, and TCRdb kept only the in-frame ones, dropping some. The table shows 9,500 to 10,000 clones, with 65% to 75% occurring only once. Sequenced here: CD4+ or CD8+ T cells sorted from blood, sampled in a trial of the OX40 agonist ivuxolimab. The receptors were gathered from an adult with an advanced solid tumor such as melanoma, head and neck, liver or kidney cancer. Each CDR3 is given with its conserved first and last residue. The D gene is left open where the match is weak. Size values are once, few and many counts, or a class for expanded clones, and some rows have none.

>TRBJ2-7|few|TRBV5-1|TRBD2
CASRSGEGPYEQYF
TGCGCCAGCAGGAGCGGGGAGGGCCCCTACGAGCAGTACTTC
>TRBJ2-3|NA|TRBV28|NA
CASSLTTDTQYF
TGTGCCAGCAGTTTAACCACAGATACGCAGTATTTT
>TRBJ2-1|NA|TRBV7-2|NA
CASSFTSLEQFF
TGTGCCAGCAGCTTCACTAGTCTTGAGCAGTTCTTC
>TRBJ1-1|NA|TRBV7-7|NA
CASSPNGGLTEAFF
TGTGCTAGCAGCCCCAATGGGGGATTAACTGAAGCTTTCTTT
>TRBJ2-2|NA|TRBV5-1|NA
CASSLRTENTGELFF
TGCGCCAGCAGCCTACGGACAGAAAACACCGGGGAGCTGTTTTTT
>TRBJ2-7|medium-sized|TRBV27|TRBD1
CASSSLPGQGYYEQYF
TGTGCCAGCAGTTCTCTGCCTGGACAGGGATACTACGAGCAGTACTTC
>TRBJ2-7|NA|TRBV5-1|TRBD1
CATSGGSSYEQYF
TGCGCCACCTCAGGGGGCTCCTCCTACGAGCAGTACTTC
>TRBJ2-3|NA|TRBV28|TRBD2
CASSEREGEDTQYF
TGTGCCAGCAGTGAACGGGAGGGGGAAGATACGCAGTATTTT
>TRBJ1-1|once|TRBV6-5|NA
CASSYGGGHLNTEAFF
TGTGCCAGCAGTTACGGGGGTGGACATCTGAACACTGAAGCTTTCTTT
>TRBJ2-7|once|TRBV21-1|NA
CAPHPPGTGVHEQYF
TGTGCGCCGCACCCCCCCGGGACAGGGGTCCACGAGCAGTACTTC
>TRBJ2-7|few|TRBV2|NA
CASSDGRSYEQYF
TGTGCCAGCAGTGATGGGCGGTCCTACGAGCAGTACTTC
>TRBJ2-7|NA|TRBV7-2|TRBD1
CAISDRVHEQYF
TGTGCCATCTCAGACAGGGTCCACGAGCAGTACTTC
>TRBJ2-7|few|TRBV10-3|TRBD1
CAISGVSVGTGEVYEQYF
TGTGCCATCAGTGGGGTCTCGGTTGGGACAGGGGAGGTCTACGAGCAGTACTTC
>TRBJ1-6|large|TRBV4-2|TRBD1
CASSQLQGYNSPLHF
TGTGCCAGCAGCCAATTACAGGGGTATAATTCACCCCTCCACTTT
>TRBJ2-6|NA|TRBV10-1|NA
CASRPRQAPSGANVLTF
TGCGCCAGCCGCCCCCGACAGGCCCCCTCTGGGGCCAACGTCCTGACTTTC
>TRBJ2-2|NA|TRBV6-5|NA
CASSYRPITGELFF
TGTGCCAGCAGTTACAGGCCCATCACCGGGGAGCTGTTTTTT
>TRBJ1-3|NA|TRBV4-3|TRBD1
CASSQDRTGGNTIYF
TGCGCCAGCAGCCAAGATAGGACAGGCGGAAACACCATATATTTT
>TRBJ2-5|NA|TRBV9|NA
CASSPGVDGETQYF
TGTGCCAGCAGCCCAGGGGTAGATGGGGAGACCCAGTACTTC
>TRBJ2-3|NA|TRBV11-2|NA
CASSFAGVGTDTQYF
TGTGCCAGCAGCTTCGCAGGGGTGGGTACAGATACGCAGTATTTT
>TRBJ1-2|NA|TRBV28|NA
CASSKPRDRPEITGYTF
TGTGCCAGCTCAAAGCCCCGGGACCGCCCCGAGATTACGGGCTACACCTTC
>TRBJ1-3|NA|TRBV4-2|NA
CASSQDTPEGGTIYF
TGTGCCAGCAGCCAAGATACCCCTGAAGGTGGCACCATATATTTT
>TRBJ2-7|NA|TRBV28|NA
CASSFGLGGYEQYF
TGTGCCAGCAGTTTTGGGCTCGGGGGCTACGAGCAGTACTTC
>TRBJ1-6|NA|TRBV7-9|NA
CASSMYSSYNSPLHF
TGTGCCAGCAGCATGTATAGCTCCTATAATTCACCCCTCCACTTT
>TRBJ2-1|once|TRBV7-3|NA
CASSFSTKANEQFF
TGTGCCAGCAGTTTTTCTACTAAGGCGAATGAGCAGTTCTTC
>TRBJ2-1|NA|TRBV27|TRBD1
CASSIGQGGSYNEQFF
TGTGCCAGCAGTATCGGACAGGGGGGGTCCTACAATGAGCAGTTCTTC
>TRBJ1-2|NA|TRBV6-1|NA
CASREKRGYTF
TGTGCCAGCAGGGAAAAGAGGGGCTACACCTTC
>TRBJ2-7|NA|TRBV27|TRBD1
CARPGQGAHEQYF
TGTGCCAGGCCGGGACAGGGCGCTCACGAGCAGTACTTC
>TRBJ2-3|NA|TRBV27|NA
CASSRAASTDTQYF
TGTGCCAGCAGTCGCGCGGCTAGCACAGATACGCAGTATTTT
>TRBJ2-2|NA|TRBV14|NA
CASSPGHNTGELFF
TGTGCCAGCAGCCCGGGACATAACACCGGGGAGCTGTTTTTT
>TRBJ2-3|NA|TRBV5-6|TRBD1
CASSPTGQGSTDTQYF
TGTGCCAGCAGCCCCACGGGACAGGGGAGCACAGATACGCAGTATTTT
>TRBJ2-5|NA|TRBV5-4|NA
CASSLGVETQYF
TGTGCCAGCAGCTTAGGGGTAGAGACCCAGTACTTC
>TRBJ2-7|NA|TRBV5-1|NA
CASSLASTGRVYEQYF
TGCGCCAGCAGCTTGGCCTCAACAGGGCGGGTTTACGAGCAGTACTTC
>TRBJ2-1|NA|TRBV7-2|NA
CASSFTLSGAEQFF
TGTGCCAGCAGCTTCACTCTAAGTGGGGCTGAGCAGTTCTTC
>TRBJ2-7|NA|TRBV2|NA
CASVPAGQPGYEQYF
TGTGCCAGCGTCCCAGCGGGACAGCCGGGCTACGAGCAGTACTTC
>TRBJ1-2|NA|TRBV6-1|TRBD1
CASSGLRQGRDGYTF
TGTGCCAGCAGTGGCTTACGACAGGGCAGGGATGGCTACACCTTC
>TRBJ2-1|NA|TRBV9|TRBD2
CASSSGLVVFSRNEQFF
TGTGCCAGCAGCTCTGGACTAGTAGTGTTCTCTCGGAATGAGCAGTTCTTC
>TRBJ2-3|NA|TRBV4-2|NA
CASSQELTSDTQYF
TGTGCCAGCAGCCAAGAGCTCACTTCAGATACGCAGTATTTT
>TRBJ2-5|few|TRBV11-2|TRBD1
CASSLEGDSKETQYF
TGTGCCAGCAGCTTAGAGGGGGACAGCAAAGAGACCCAGTACTTC
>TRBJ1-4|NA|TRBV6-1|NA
CASSLGGVSNEKLFF
TGTGCCAGCAGTTTAGGGGGTGTCTCTAATGAAAAACTGTTTTTT
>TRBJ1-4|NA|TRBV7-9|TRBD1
CASSIRQGTNEKLFF
TGTGCCAGCAGCATAAGACAGGGGACTAATGAAAAACTGTTTTTT
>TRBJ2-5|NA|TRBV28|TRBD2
CASSLLGGSETQYF
TGTGCCAGCAGTTTGTTGGGGGGGAGCGAGACCCAGTACTTC
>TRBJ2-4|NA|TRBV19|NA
CASSIVLGGPKNIQYF
TGTGCCAGTAGTATAGTTTTAGGGGGTCCCAAAAACATTCAGTACTTC
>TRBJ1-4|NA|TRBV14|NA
CASSQVNEKLFF
TGTGCCAGCAGCCAAGTAAATGAAAAACTGTTTTTT
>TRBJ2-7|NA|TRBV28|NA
CASSLTVGVTYEQYF
TGTGCCAGCAGTTTGACAGTCGGGGTCACCTACGAGCAGTACTTC
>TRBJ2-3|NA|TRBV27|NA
CASSPYSARTDTQYF
TGTGCCAGCAGCCCTTATTCGGCTCGCACAGATACGCAGTATTTT
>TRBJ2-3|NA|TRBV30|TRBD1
CAWSVPMGTGGVFLPDTQYF
TGTGCCTGGAGTGTACCCATGGGGACAGGGGGCGTTTTTCTCCCAGATACGCAGTATTTT
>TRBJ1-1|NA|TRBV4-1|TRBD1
CASSQDGRDRGLRAFF
TGCGCCAGCAGCCAAGATGGGAGGGACAGGGGGCTTCGGGCTTTCTTT
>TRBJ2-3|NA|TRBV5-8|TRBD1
CASSLMGQAQYF
TGTGCCAGCAGCTTGATGGGACAGGCGCAGTATTTT
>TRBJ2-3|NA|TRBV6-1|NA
CASRARDISTDTQYF
TGTGCCAGCAGGGCCCGGGACATCAGCACAGATACGCAGTATTTT
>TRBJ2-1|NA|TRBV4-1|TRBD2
CASSQDPSGDEQFF
TGCGCCAGCAGCCAAGATCCGAGCGGGGATGAGCAGTTCTTC
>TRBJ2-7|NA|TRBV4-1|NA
CASSQDRGYEQYF
TGCGCCAGCAGCCAAGACCGGGGTTACGAGCAGTACTTC
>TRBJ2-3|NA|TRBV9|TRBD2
CASSVGGTDTQYF
TGTGCCAGCAGCGTCGGGGGGACAGATACGCAGTATTTT
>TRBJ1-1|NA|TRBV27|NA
CASSLRGTHTEAFF
TGTGCCAGCAGTCTTAGGGGAACCCACACTGAAGCTTTCTTT
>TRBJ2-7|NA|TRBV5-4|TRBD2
CASSLGTSANQQYF
TGTGCCAGCAGCTTGGGGACTAGCGCGAACCAACAGTACTTC
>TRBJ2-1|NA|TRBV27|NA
CASRLQGIDNEQFF
TGTGCCAGCAGGCTACAGGGCATCGACAATGAGCAGTTCTTC
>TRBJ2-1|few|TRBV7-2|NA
CASRAAYNEQFF
TGTGCCAGCAGAGCGGCTTACAATGAGCAGTTCTTC
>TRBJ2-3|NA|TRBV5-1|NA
CASSPLRDDSTDTQYF
TGCGCCAGCAGCCCCCTGCGGGACGATAGCACAGATACGCAGTATTTT
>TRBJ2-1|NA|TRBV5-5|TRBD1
CASSSGQGEDEQFF
TGTGCCAGCAGCTCCGGACAGGGTGAAGATGAGCAGTTCTTC
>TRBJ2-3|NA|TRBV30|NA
CACDTLSTDTQYF
TGTGCCTGTGACACCCTAAGCACAGATACGCAGTATTTT
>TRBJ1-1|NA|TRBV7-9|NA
CASSLVPSGQLNTEAFF
TGTGCCAGCAGCTTAGTGCCGTCCGGACAGCTGAACACTGAAGCTTTCTTT